This TCR beta chain was captured by sequencing in a study of cytomegalovirus exposure and HLA in healthy donors. The CDR3 contains 16 residues. Germline CDR1 and CDR2: SEHNR and FQNEAQ (reference sequence). V lost 5 bases to trimming and J lost 6 bases; unmatched junction nucleotides: 9. The PCR used 60 Vbeta and 13 Jbeta primers. Profiled with immunoSEQ multiplex PCR; TCRdb holds only in-frame clones, not every one. This sample has under 150,000 clones, with 82% found just once. This receptor was identified in a woman aged 45 to 65 in good health and CMV-seropositive. The chain couples TRBV7-9 to TRBJ2-1; TRBD2 matches at 11 bases. Sequencing was done on a sample of PBMCs. Here the CDR3 DNA reads TGTGCCAGCAGCCGAGAACTAGCGGGAGAAACCAATGAGCAGTTCTTC. Translation gives CASSRELAGETNEQFF.